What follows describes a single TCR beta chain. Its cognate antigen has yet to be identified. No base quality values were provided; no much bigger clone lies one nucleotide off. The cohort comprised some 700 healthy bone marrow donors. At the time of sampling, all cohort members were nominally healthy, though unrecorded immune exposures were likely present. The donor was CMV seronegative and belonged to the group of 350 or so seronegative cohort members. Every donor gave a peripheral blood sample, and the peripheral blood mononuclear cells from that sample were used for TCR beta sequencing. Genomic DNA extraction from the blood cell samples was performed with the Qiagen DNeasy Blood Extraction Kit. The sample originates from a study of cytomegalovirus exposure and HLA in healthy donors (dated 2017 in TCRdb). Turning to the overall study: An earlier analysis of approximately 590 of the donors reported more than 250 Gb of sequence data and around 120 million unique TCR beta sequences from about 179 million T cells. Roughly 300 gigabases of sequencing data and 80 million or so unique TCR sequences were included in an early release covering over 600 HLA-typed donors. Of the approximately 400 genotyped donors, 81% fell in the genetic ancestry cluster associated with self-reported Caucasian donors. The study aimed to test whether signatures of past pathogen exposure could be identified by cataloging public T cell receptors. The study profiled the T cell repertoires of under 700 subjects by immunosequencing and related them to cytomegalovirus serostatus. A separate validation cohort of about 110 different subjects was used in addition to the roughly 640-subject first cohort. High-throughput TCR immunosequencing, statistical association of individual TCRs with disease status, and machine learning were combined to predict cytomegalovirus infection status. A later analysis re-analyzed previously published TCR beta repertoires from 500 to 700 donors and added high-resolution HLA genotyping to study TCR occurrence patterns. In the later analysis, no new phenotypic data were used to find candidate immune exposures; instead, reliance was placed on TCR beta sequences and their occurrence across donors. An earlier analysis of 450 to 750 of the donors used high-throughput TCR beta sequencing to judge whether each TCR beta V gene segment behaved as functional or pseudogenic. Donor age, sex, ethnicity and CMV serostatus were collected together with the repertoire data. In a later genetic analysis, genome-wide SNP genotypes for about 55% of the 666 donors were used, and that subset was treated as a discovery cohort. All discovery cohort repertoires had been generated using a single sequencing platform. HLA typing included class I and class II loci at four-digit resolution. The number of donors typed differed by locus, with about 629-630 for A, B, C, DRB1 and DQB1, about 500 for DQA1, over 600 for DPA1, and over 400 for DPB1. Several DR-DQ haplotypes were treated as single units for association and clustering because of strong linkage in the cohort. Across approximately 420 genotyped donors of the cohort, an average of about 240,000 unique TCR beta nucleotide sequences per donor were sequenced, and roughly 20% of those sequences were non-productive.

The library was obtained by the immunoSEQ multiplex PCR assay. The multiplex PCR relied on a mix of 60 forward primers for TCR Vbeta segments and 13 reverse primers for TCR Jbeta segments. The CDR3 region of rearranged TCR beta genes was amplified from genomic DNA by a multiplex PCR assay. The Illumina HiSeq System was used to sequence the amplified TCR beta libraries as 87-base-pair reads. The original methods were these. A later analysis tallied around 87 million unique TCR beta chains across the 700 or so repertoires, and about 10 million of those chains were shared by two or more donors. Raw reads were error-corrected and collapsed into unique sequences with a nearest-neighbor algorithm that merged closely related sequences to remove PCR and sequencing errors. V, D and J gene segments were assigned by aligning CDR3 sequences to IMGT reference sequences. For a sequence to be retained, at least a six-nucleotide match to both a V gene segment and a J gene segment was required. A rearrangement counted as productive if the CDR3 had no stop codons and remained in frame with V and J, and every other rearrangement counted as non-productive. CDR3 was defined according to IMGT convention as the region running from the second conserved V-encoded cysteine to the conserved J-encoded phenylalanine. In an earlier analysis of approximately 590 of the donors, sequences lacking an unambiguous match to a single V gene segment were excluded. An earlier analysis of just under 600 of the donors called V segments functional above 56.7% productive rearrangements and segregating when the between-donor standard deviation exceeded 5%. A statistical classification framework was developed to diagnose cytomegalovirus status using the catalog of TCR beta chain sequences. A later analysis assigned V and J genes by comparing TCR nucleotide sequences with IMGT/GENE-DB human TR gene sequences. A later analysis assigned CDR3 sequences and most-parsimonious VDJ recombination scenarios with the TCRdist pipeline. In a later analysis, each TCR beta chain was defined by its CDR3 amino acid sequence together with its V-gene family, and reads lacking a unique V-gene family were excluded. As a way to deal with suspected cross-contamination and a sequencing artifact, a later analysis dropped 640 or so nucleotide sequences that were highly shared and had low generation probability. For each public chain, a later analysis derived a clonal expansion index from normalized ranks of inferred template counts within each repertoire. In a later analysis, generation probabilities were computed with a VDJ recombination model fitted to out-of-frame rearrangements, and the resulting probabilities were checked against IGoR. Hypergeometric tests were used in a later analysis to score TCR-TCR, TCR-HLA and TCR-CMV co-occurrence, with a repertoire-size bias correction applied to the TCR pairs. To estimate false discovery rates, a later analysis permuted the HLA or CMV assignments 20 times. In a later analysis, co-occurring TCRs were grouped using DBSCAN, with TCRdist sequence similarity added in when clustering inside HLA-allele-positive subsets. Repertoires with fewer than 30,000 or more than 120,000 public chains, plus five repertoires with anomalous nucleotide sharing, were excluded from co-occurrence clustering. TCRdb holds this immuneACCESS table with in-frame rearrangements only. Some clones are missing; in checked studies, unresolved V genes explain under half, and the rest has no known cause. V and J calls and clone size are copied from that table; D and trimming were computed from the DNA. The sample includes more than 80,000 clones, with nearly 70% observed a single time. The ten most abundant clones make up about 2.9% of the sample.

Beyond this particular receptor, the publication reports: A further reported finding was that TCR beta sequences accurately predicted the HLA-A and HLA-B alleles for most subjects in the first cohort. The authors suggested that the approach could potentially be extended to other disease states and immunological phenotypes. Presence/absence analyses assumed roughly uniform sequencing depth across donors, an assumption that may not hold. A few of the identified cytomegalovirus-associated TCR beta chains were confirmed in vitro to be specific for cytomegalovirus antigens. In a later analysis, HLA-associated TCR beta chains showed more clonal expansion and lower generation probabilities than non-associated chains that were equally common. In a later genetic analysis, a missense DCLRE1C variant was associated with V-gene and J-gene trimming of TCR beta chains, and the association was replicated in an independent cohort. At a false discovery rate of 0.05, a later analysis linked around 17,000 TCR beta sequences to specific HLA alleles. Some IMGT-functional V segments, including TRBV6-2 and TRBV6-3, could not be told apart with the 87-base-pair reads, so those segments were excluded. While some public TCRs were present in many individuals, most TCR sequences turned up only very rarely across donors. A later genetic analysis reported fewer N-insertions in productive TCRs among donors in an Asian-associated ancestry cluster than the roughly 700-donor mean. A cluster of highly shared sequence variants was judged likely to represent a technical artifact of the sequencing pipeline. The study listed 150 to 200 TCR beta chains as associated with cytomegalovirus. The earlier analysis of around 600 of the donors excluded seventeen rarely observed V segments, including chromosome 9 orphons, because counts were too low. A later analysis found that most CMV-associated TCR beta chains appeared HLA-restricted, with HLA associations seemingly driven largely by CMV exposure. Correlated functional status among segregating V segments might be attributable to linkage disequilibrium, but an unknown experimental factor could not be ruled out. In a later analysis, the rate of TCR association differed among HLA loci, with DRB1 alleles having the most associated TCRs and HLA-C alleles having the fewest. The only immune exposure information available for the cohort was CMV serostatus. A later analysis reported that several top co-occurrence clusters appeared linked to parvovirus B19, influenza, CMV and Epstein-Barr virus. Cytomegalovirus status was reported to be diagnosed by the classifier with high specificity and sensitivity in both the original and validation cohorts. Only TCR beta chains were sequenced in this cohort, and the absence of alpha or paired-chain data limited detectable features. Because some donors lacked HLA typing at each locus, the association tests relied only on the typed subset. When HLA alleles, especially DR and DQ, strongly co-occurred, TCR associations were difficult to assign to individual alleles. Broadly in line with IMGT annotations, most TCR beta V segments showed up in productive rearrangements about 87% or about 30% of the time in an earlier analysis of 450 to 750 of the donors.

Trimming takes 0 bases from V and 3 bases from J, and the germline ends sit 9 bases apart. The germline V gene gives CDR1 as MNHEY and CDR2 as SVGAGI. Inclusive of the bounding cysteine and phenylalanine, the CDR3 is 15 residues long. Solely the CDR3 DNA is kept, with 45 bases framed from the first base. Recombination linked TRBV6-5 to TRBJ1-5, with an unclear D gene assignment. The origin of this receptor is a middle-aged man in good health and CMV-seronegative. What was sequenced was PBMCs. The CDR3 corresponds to CASSYSPSFNQPQHF. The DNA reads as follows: TGTGCCAGCAGTTACTCGCCGAGTTTCAATCAGCCCCAGCATTTT.